The rows below give T cell receptor beta chains drawn from one sample of a study of T cell changes during pregnancy in multiple sclerosis. The method was immunoSEQ multiplex PCR; TCRdb's version includes in-frame clones alone and lacks a portion of them. The top ten clones hold about 2.5% of a sample with 84,000 or so clones, about 95% of them seen once. Sequenced here: peripheral blood, sampled in the third trimester of pregnancy. The receptors stem from a female donor with multiple sclerosis, enrolled in a pregnancy study. The CDR3 runs from the conserved cysteine through the conserved F or W. A D gene is named only where the DNA matches it firmly. Clone size is not always given. Where it is, it says once, few, many or a class for expanded clones.

-	TRBV5-4	TRBJ2-7	-	TGTGCCAGCAGCTTACAGGGTCCCACCTACGAGCAGTACTTC	CASSLQGPTYEQYF
-	TRBV29-1	TRBJ1-2	TRBD1	TGCAGCGTGGCCCTTCCCCCCACAGGGGGGGCCTATGGCTACACCTTC	CSVALPPTGGAYGYTF
-	TRBV11-1	TRBJ2-5	-	TGTGCCAGCAGCTTAGTGTCGTCAGATCAAGAGACCCAGTACTTC	CASSLVSSDQETQYF
-	TRBV4-2	TRBJ1-5	TRBD1	TGTGCCAGCAGCCAATCCCCAGGGAGGGGACAGGGAAGCAATCAGCCCCAGCATTTT	CASSQSPGRGQGSNQPQHF
-	TRBV18	TRBJ1-3	TRBD1	TGTGCCGGCTCACCACAGGGGAAGGGTGGAAACACCATATATTTT	CAGSPQGKGGNTIYF
-	TRBV4-1	TRBJ2-3	-	TGCGCCAGCAGCCCGCCGGGACTGTACACAGATACGCAGTATTTT	CASSPPGLYTDTQYF
few	TRBV4-1	TRBJ1-1	-	TGCGCCAGCAGCCCCCCCGGGGGGACTGAAGCTTTCTTT	CASSPPGGTEAFF
-	TRBV7-3	TRBJ1-2	TRBD1	TGTGCCAGCAGCTTAATGGGGACAGGGGATGGCTACACCTTC	CASSLMGTGDGYTF
-	TRBV25-1	TRBJ1-1	-	TGTGCCAGCAGTGAATATGAGGGTTGGACTGAAGCTTTCTTT	CASSEYEGWTEAFF
-	TRBV9	TRBJ2-3	-	TGTGCCAGCAGCGGCCGGGACATCACAGATACGCAGTATTTT	CASSGRDITDTQYF
once	TRBV11-2	TRBJ2-3	-	TGTGCCAGCAGCTTATTTCTTGCGGGGAGCACAGATACGCAGTATTTT	CASSLFLAGSTDTQYF
-	TRBV9	TRBJ2-5	TRBD2	TGTGCCAGCAGCGGGGGACTAGCGGACCAAGAGACCCAGTACTTC	CASSGGLADQETQYF
-	TRBV5-1	TRBJ2-3	TRBD2	TGCGCCAGCAGCTTAGGAGGGACTAGCGGGGGGTTAGATACGCAGTATTTT	CASSLGGTSGGLDTQYF
-	TRBV5-1	TRBJ1-1	TRBD1	TGCGCCAGCAGCTTGACAGGGGAGAACACTGAAGCTTTCTTT	CASSLTGENTEAFF
many	TRBV7-3	TRBJ1-6	-	TGTGCCAGCAGCCTACAGGGAAATTCACCCCTCCACTTT	CASSLQGNSPLHF
-	TRBV10-3	TRBJ2-5	TRBD2	TGTGCCATCAGTGACACTAGCGGGCAAGAGACCCAGTACTTC	CAISDTSGQETQYF
-	TRBV14	TRBJ1-3	-	TGTGCCAGCAGCCAAGATCGGGGTGGAAACACCATATATTTT	CASSQDRGGNTIYF
-	TRBV11-2	TRBJ1-2	-	TGTGCCAGCAGCTTAGGGTTCACCAAAGCCGATGGCTACACCTTC	CASSLGFTKADGYTF
-	TRBV7-8	TRBJ2-3	TRBD2	TGTGCCAGCAGCCAAACTAGCGGTTTTTTGGATACGCAGTATTTT	CASSQTSGFLDTQYF
-	TRBV5-5	TRBJ2-3	-	TGTGCCAGCAGCCGGACGGGGACTAGCACAGATACGCAGTATTTT	CASSRTGTSTDTQYF
-	TRBV29-1	TRBJ1-1	-	TGCAGCGTTGAAGATGAGAACAGCTACACTGAAGCTTTCTTT	CSVEDENSYTEAFF
-	TRBV4-1	TRBJ1-6	-	TGCGCCAGCAGCCCCCACGAACAGGCAGGACCAAATTCACCCCTCCACTTT	CASSPHEQAGPNSPLHF
-	TRBV6-6	TRBJ1-4	-	TGTGCCAGCAGTTACTCGTCAGGATTAGAAAAACTGTTTTTT	CASSYSSGLEKLFF
-	TRBV5-4	TRBJ2-7	-	TGTGCCAGCAGCTACTCTTCTGGACAGAGTAACTACGAGCAGTACTTC	CASSYSSGQSNYEQYF
-	TRBV15	TRBJ1-4	TRBD1	TGTGCCACCAGCACCCGACAGGGGGATGGGAGACTGTTTTTT	CATSTRQGDGRLFF
few	TRBV30	TRBJ1-1	-	TGTGCCTGGAGTGTACTTGGGGGCGAGGTAAACACTGAAGCTTTCTTT	CAWSVLGGEVNTEAFF